The 20 T cell receptor beta chains below all came from one sample that was sequenced in a study of blood T cell repertoires in COVID-19. The repertoire was sequenced with immunoSEQ multiplex PCR; TCRdb's copy has only in-frame clones and lacks some. The table has some 200,000 clones, about 76% seen once; the top ten hold about 8.9%. The source material was PBMCs or T cells enriched from blood (not recorded which). The receptor source for this set is a woman aged 50 to 60 with acute COVID-19.

The V and J genes are TRBV28 and TRBJ2-3; tentatively, D is TRBD2 (6 bases). This CDR3 contains 15 residues. CDR1 and CDR2 (germline): MDHEN, SYDVKM. V lost 1 base, J lost 4 bases, and 12 bases lay in between. Written as DNA, the CDR3 is TGTGCCAGCAGTTTATATCCGGGAGATGCAGATACGCAGTATTTT. It translates to CASSLYPGDADTQYF. Complete variable domain (other parts from reference TRBV28 and TRBJ2-3): DVKVTQSSRYLVKRTGEKVFLECVQDMDHENMFWYRQDPGLGLRLIYFSYDVKMKEKGDIPEGYSVSREKKERFSLILESASTNQTSMYLCASSLYPGDADTQYFGPGTRLTVL.

The J gene is TRBJ1-1, the V gene TRBV7-2; D gene uncertain. CDR1 and CDR2 from the germline V gene are SGHTA and FQGNSA. Between the trimmed V and J ends, which lost 4 bases and 11 bases, there was a span of 17 bases. CDR3 length: 13 amino acids. The CDR3 coding sequence is TGTGCCAGCAGCTCACAGAGTGGGCCTGGGGCTTTCTTT. Encoded protein: CASSSQSGPGAFF.

The CDR3 loop is CASSSGLAGTGELFF. The CDR3 DNA reads as TGTGCCAGCAGCTCCGGACTAGCGGGAACCGGGGAGCTGTTTTTT. The genes are TRBV7-3 and TRBJ2-2; 12 bases align to TRBD2. There are 15 residues in the CDR3. The V gene end was trimmed by 4 bases and the J gene end by 5 bases; junction bases not matched to a gene: 2. Germline lookup yields CDR1 SGHTA and CDR2 FQGTGA.

This sequence joins TRBV7-2 and TRBJ1-6; a possible D gene is TRBD1 (6 bases). V was cut by 6 bases and J by 10 bases, with 19 bases left in between. This CDR3 comprises 15 residues. CDR1 and CDR2 from the germline V gene are SGHTA and FQGNSA. CDR3 in amino acids: CASRPNTGSSSPLHF. The CDR3, as DNA: TGTGCCAGCAGGCCTAATACAGGGTCTTCGTCACCCCTCCACTTT.

This sequence joins TRBV6-5 and TRBJ2-2; TRBD2 aligns across 9 bases. Germline V CDR1 and CDR2: MNHEY, SVGAGI. J was trimmed by 4 bases and V by 7 bases; bases with no gene match: 7. This CDR3 contains 15 residues. CDR3 coding DNA: TGTGCCAGCAAGAAAGAGCGGGGGGCCACCGGGGAGCTGTTTTTT. Protein product: CASKKERGATGELFF.

This chain uses TRBV4-3 with TRBJ2-1; D is ambiguous. The germline V gene encodes CDR1 LGHNA and CDR2 YSLEER. This CDR3 spans 17 amino acids. The V and J ends lost 0 bases and 0 bases respectively, with 12 bases between them. The CDR3 sequence: CASSQELYASSYNEQFF. DNA for the CDR3: TGCGCCAGCAGCCAAGAGTTGTACGCCAGCTCCTACAATGAGCAGTTCTTC.

The chain combines TRBV29-1 with TRBJ2-7, with TRBD2 identical over 8 bases. CDR3 length: 13 residues. Germline trimming cut 5 bases from V and 4 bases from J; bases unmatched to any gene: 7. Germline lookup yields CDR1 SQVTM and CDR2 ANQGSEA. CDR3 protein: CSVYGQRGYEQYF. The CDR3 DNA reads TGCAGCGTTTATGGGCAGCGGGGGTACGAGCAGTACTTC.

The chain is built from TRBV19 and TRBJ2-1; D not resolved. There are 15 residues in the CDR3. CDR1 is LNHDA and CDR2 is SQIVND in the germline V gene (reference sequence). V was cut by 4 bases and J by 4 bases, with 14 bases left in between. CDR3 residues: CASSTDRSVYNEQFF. DNA for the CDR3: TGTGCCAGTAGTACCGACCGCAGCGTTTACAATGAGCAGTTCTTC.

The chain combines TRBV4-1 with TRBJ2-5; possible D gene TRBD2, 6 bases. Trimming stripped 2 bases from V and 4 bases from J, with 14 bases between. Germline V gene sequence: CDR1 MGHRA, CDR2 YSYEKL. The CDR3 covers 15 residues. CDR3 protein: CASSQSTARGETQYF. CDR3 nucleotides: TGCGCCAGCAGCCAATCAACAGCGCGGGGAGAGACCCAGTACTTC.

The rearrangement uses TRBV19 and TRBJ2-3; D possibly corresponds to TRBD1 (5 bases). Germline lookup yields CDR1 LNHDA and CDR2 SQIVND (reference sequence). This CDR3 is 14 amino acids long. The V gene lost 7 bases and the J gene lost 2 bases, with 13 bases spanning the gap. Here the CDR3 reads CASTDGHDTDTQYF. Written as DNA, the CDR3 is TGTGCCAGTACCGACGGACATGACACAGATACGCAGTATTTT.

The gene calls are TRBV30 and TRBJ2-1, with D maybe TRBD1 (6 bases). CDR1 is GTSNPN, CDR2 SVGIG, per germline (reference sequence). With 0 bases removed from V and 0 bases from J, the gap between germline ends came to 9 bases. This CDR3 has 15 amino acids. This CDR3 reads CAWSVRGSSYNEQFF. The DNA of the CDR3 is TGTGCCTGGAGTGTAAGGGGGAGCTCCTACAATGAGCAGTTCTTC.

This chain uses TRBV27 with TRBJ2-5; 10 nucleotides line up with TRBD2. The CDR3 extends over 17 amino acids. J gave up 2 bases and V 4 bases, and 10 bases lay outside the gene matches. Germline CDR1 is MNHEY and CDR2 is SMNVEV (reference sequence). CDR3 region: CASSSVSGGARQETQYF. In nucleotides, the CDR3 is TGTGCCAGCAGTTCGGTGAGCGGGGGGGCTAGGCAAGAGACCCAGTACTTC.

The chain combines TRBV4-1 with TRBJ2-2, with TRBD1 identical over 7 bases. This CDR3 region has 15 residues. Germline V CDR1 and CDR2: MGHRA, YSYEKL. The J segment lost 6 bases and the V segment lost 2 bases, leaving 6 bases of the junction unmatched. The CDR3 DNA is TGCGCCAGCAGCCAATTGGCAGGGGGAGCCGGGGAGCTGTTTTTT. It encodes CASSQLAGGAGELFF.

The gene calls are TRBV14 and TRBJ1-4; the D gene is possibly TRBD1 (6 bases). Germline V lookup: CDR1 SGHDN, CDR2 FVKESK. The CDR3 totals 14 residues. The V gene lost 8 bases and the J gene lost 6 bases, with 16 bases spanning the gap. As DNA, the CDR3 is TGTGCCAGCGCGTCCGGGGGGCGTGATGAAAAACTGTTTTTT. It codes for CASASGGRDEKLFF. Supplemented by reference TRBV14 and TRBJ1-4, the full variable domain reads EAGVTQFPSHSVIEKGQTVTLRCDPISGHDNLYWYRRVMGKEIKFLLHFVKESKQDESGMPNNRFLAERTGGTYSTLKVQPAELEDSGVYFCASASGGRDEKLFFGSGTQLSVL.

The rearrangement uses TRBV5-1 and TRBJ2-3, with D possibly matching TRBD2 (6 bases). V lost 4 bases to trimming and J lost 2 bases, with 14 bases between them. Germline-derived CDR1 and CDR2 are SGHRS and YFSETQ. CDR3 length: 15 amino acids. In DNA form, the CDR3 reads TGCGCCAGCAGCACCTGGACTACCCCCACAGATACGCAGTATTTT. Translating it yields CASSTWTTPTDTQYF.

The sample holds a few counts of this clone. The V call is TRBV19, the J call TRBJ2-1, with 7 bases lining up with TRBD2. V lost 6 bases to trimming and J lost 6 bases; unmatched junction nucleotides: 11. The CDR3 runs to 15 residues. The germline CDR1 and CDR2 sequences are LNHDA and SQIVND (reference sequence). CDR3 loop: CASRITSGMFNEQFF. The CDR3 DNA reads TGTGCCAGTAGAATCACCAGCGGGATGTTCAATGAGCAGTTCTTC. Combining the CDR3 with reference TRBV19 and TRBJ2-1 gives the whole variable domain DGGITQSPKYLFRKEGQNVTLSCEQNLNHDAMYWYRQDPGQGLRLIYYSQIVNDFQKGDIAEGYSVSREKKESFPLTVTSAQKNPTAFYLCASRITSGMFNEQFFGPGTRLTVL.

V usage is TRBV28 and J usage is TRBJ1-6, with a tentative D call TRBD1 (5 bases). Deletions cut 5 bases from V and 5 bases from J, with 19 bases between. The CDR3 is made up of 17 amino acids. Germline V CDR1 and CDR2: MDHEN, SYDVKM. CDR3 DNA: TGTGCCAGCAGTCCCCACGGGGGGGGTGGGGATAATTCACCCCTCCACTTT. Its protein is CASSPHGGGGDNSPLHF.

The CDR3 DNA reads as TGCGCCAGCAGCCAACTTCACAGGGAGAACACTGAAGCTTTCTTT. It translates to CASSQLHRENTEAFF. The V and J genes are TRBV4-3 and TRBJ1-1, with a possible D match to TRBD1 (6 bases). CDR3 size: 15 residues. The germline V gene has CDR1 LGHNA and CDR2 YSLEER. V lost 2 bases to trimming and J lost 1 base, with 11 bases between them.

This clone was picked up a small number of times. The CDR3 nucleotides are TGTGCCATCAATCGGGACAGAAAGAACACTGAAGCTTTCTTT. Protein sequence: CAINRDRKNTEAFF. The chain employs TRBV10-3 and TRBJ1-1, with 7 bases fitting TRBD1. V was clipped by 7 bases and J by 1 base; unmatched bases: 6. CDR3 length: 14 residues. Germline loops: CDR1 ENHRY, CDR2 SYGVKD.

J is TRBJ2-3 and V is TRBV19, with D possibly being TRBD2 (6 bases). Trimming left V 5 bases short and J 1 base short, with 10 bases between. CDR3 length equals 14 residues. CDR1 is LNHDA and CDR2 is SQIVND in the germline V gene (reference sequence). The CDR3 bases are TGTGCCAGTAGTCGGGGGAGCGGCACAGATACGCAGTATTTT. Translation gives CASSRGSGTDTQYF.